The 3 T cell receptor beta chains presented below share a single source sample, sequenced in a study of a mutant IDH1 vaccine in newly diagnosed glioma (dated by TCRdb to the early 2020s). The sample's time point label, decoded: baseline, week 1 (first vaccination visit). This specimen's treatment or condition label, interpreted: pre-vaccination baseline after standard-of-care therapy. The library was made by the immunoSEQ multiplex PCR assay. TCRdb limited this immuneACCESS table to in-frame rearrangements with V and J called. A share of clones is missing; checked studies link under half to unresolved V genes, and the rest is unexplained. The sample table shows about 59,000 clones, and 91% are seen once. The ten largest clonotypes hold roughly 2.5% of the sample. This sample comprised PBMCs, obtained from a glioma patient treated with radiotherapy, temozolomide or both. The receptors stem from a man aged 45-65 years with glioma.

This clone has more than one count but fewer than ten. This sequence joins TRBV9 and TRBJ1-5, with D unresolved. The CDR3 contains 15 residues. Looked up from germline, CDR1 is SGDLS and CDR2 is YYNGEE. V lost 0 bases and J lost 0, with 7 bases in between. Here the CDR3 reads CASSVGGSSNQPQHF. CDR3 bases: TGTGCCAGCAGCGTAGGGGGATCTAGCAATCAGCCCCAGCATTTT.

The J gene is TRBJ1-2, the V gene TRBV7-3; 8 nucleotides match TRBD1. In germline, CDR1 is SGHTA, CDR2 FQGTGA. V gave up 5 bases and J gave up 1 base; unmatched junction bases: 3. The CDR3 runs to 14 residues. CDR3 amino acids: CASSPDRGNYGYTF. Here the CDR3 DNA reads TGTGCCAGCAGCCCAGACAGGGGTAACTATGGCTACACCTTC.

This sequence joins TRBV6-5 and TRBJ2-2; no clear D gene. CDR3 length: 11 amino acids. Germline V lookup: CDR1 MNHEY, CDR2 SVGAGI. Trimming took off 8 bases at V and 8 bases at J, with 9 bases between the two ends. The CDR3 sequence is CASRAAGELFF. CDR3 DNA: TGTGCCAGCCGGGCGGCGGGGGAGCTGTTTTTT.